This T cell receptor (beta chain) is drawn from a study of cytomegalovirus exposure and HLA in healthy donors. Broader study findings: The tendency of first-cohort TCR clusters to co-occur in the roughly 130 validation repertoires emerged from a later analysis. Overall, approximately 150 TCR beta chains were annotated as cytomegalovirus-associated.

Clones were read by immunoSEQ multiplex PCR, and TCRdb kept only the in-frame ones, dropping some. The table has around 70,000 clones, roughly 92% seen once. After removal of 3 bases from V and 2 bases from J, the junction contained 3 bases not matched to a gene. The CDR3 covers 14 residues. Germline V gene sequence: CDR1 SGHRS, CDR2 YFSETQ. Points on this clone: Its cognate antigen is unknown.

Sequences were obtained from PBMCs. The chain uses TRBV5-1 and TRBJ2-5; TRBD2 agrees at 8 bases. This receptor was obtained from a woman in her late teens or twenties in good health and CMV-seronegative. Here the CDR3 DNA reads TGCGCCAGCAGCTGGACTAGCCTTCAAGAGACCCAGTACTTC. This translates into CASSWTSLQETQYF.